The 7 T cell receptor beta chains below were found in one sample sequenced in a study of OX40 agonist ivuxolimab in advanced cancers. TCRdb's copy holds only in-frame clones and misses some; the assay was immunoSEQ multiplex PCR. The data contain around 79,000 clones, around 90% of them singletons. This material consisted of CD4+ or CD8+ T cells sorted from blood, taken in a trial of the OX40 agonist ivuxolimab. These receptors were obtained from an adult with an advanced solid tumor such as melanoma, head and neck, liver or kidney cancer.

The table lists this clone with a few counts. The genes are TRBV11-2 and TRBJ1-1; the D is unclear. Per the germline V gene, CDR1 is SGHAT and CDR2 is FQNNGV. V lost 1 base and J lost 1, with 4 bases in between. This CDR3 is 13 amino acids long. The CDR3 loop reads CASSLGENTEAFF. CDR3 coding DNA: TGTGCCAGCAGCTTAGGAGAGAACACTGAAGCTTTCTTT. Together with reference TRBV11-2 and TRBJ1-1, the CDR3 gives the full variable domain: EAGVAQSPRYKIIEKRQSVAFWCNPISGHATLYWYQQILGQGPKLLIQFQNNGVVDDSQLPKDRFSAERLKGVDSTLKIQPAKLEDSAVYLCASSLGENTEAFFGQGTRLTVV.

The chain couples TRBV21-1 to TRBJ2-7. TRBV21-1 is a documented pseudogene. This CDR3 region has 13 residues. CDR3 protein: CASSKLRPYEQYF. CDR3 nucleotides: TGTGCCAGCAGCAAATTACGGCCGTACGAGCAGTACTTC.

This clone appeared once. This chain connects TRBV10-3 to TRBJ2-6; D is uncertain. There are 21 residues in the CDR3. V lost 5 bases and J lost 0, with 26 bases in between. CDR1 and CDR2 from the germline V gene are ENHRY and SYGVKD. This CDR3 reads CAISTLFRAENVGSGANVLTF. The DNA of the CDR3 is TGTGCCATCAGTACGCTATTCCGGGCCGAGAATGTGGGCTCTGGGGCCAACGTCCTGACTTTC.

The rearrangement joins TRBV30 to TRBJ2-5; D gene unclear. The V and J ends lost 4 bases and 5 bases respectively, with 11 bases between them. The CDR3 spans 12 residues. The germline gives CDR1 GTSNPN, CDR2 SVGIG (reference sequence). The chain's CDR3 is CAWTLSGETQYF. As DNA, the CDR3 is TGTGCCTGGACCCTAAGTGGGGAGACCCAGTACTTC.

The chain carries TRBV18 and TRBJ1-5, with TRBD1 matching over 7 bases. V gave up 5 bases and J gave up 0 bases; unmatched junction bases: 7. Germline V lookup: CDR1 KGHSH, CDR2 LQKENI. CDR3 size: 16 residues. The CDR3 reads CASSEGTAHSNQPQHF. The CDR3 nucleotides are TGTGCCAGCTCAGAAGGGACAGCTCATAGCAATCAGCCCCAGCATTTT. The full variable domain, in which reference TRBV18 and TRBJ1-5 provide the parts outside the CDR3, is NAGVMQNPRHLVRRRGQEARLRCSPMKGHSHVYWYRQLPEEGLKFMVYLQKENIIDESGMPKERFSAEFPKEGPSILRIQQVVRGDSAAYFCASSEGTAHSNQPQHFGDGTRLSIL.

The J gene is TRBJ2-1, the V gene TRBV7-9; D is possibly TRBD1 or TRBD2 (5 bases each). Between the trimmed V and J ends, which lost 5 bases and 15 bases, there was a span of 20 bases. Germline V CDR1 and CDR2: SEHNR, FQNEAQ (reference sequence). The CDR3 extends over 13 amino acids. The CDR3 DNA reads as TGTGCCAGCAGCCCCATCAGGCAGGGACGGTTGTTCTTC. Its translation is CASSPIRQGRLFF.

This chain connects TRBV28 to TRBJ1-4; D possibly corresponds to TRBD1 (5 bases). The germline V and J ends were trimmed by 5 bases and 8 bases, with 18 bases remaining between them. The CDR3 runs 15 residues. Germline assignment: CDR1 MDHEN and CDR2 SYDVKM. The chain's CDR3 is CASSALEGRGEKLFF. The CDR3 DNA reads TGTGCCAGCAGTGCCCTGGAGGGACGGGGCGAAAAACTGTTTTTT.